This T cell receptor (beta chain) was found in a study of PD-1 blockade in classical Hodgkin lymphoma. Findings of the study overall: Complete responders had baseline diversity similar to newly diagnosed patients. Before treatment, TCR diversity in newly diagnosed patients was reportedly lower than in healthy donors. Sources of repertoire differences remain undefined, possibly disease activity or prior therapy.

A word on this clone: The target antigen is unknown.

Using immunoSEQ multiplex PCR, the repertoire was profiled, and TCRdb retains in-frame clones only, with some absent. The sample yields roughly 40,000 clones, 85% to 90% seen once. Unmatched junction bases numbered 9, after V lost 5 bases and J lost 4 bases. There are 15 residues in the CDR3. CDR1 is SGHRS, CDR2 YFSETQ, per germline. Every patient was affected by relapse after autologous stem cell transplantation, while exposure to brentuximab vedotin was not uniform. This sequence joins TRBV5-1 and TRBJ2-1; 7 nucleotides agree with TRBD1. The sequence derives from a human donor with classical Hodgkin lymphoma. The material was peripheral blood mononuclear cells (PBMCs), obtained at baseline. The CDR3 sequence: CASRAGTDRYNEQFF. For the CDR3, the DNA is TGCGCCAGCAGGGCCGGGACAGACAGATACAATGAGCAGTTCTTC.